What follows are 15 T cell receptor beta chains derived from one specimen sequenced in a study of T cell responses to AZD1222 COVID-19 vaccine. The method was immunoSEQ multiplex PCR; TCRdb's version includes in-frame clones alone and lacks a portion of them. The top ten hold roughly 4% of the sample, which has roughly 160,000 clones, 88% seen once. The sequencing here drew on peripheral blood, taken 28 days after the second AZD1222 dose. All receptors derive from an adult who received the AZD1222 COVID-19 vaccine.

Here the CDR3 DNA reads TGTGCCAGCGGCACAGGTTACGCTGAAGCTTTCTTT. Translation: CASGTGYAEAFF. This chain connects TRBV12-3 or TRBV12-4 to TRBJ1-1; D may be TRBD1 (5 bases). V gave up 8 bases and J gave up 6 bases, with 13 bases separating them. The CDR3 extends over 12 amino acids.

The chain uses TRBV18 and TRBJ1-4; D is ambiguous. The germline V and J ends were trimmed by 2 bases and 0 bases, with 10 bases remaining between them. Germline V gene data show CDR1 as KGHSH and CDR2 as LQKENI. The CDR3 loop spans 16 amino acids. The DNA of the CDR3 is TGTGCCAGCTCACCAAATCCCGTTGCAACTAATGAAAAACTGTTTTTT. Translation gives CASSPNPVATNEKLFF.

The chain links TRBV29-1 to TRBJ2-3; D is ambiguous. This CDR3 region has 10 residues. Trimming stripped 7 bases from V and 7 bases from J, with 9 bases between. The germline gives CDR1 SQVTM, CDR2 ANQGSEA. CDR3 sequence (DNA): TGCAGCGCCAACAGCAATACGCAGTATTTT. Amino acid sequence: CSANSNTQYF.

The V and J genes are TRBV29-1 and TRBJ1-4; D is undetermined. V dropped 2 bases and J dropped 1 base, with 11 bases sitting between them. The CDR3 contains 15 residues. Germline-derived CDR1 and CDR2 are SQVTM and ANQGSEA. The CDR3 loop reads CSVERSSLTNEKLFF. Written as DNA, the CDR3 is TGCAGCGTTGAACGCAGCTCACTAACTAATGAAAAACTGTTTTTT.

This clone was found once. The chain is built from TRBV7-9 and TRBJ2-7; D is unresolved. Trimming left V 1 base short and J 1 base short, with 11 bases between. The CDR3 runs 15 residues. Per germline, CDR1 SEHNR and CDR2 FQNEAQ (reference sequence). The CDR3 reads CASSLVRAFSYEQYF. The DNA of the CDR3 is TGTGCCAGCAGCTTAGTAAGGGCATTTTCCTACGAGCAGTACTTC.

The genes are TRBV15 and TRBJ1-3, with unresolved D. CDR3 length: 13 amino acids. The V end lost 8 bases, the J end lost 0 bases, and 8 bases lay between the germline ends. The germline gives CDR1 LNHNV, CDR2 YYDKDF (reference sequence). The CDR3 is CATGPNSGNTIYF. The CDR3 DNA follows: TGTGCCACCGGGCCTAACTCTGGAAACACCATATATTTT.

CDR3 loop: CASSVSPGITEAFF. DNA of the CDR3: TGTGCCAGCAGCGTATCCCCGGGAATCACTGAAGCTTTCTTT. The genes are TRBV9 and TRBJ1-1, with D hard to call. The ends were cut back, 1 base at V and 4 bases at J, with 11 bases in the middle. CDR3 size: 14 residues. Germline CDR1 and CDR2: SGDLS and YYNGEE.

J is TRBJ2-6 and V is TRBV27, with D uncertain. V lost 2 bases to trimming and J lost 0 bases, with 11 bases between them. From germline, CDR1 is MNHEY and CDR2 SMNVEV (reference sequence). The CDR3 length is 17 residues. CDR3 bases: TGTGCCAGCAGTTTACGTGGAGTCAGCTCTGGGGCCAACGTCCTGACTTTC. Translating it yields CASSLRGVSSGANVLTF.

The chain combines TRBV27 with TRBJ1-6; perhaps TRBD1 as D (6 bases). Trimming shortened V by 3 bases and J by 10 bases, and 13 bases separated the two germline ends. CDR1 is MNHEY and CDR2 is SMNVEV in the germline V gene (reference sequence). CDR3 length: 14 amino acids. Here the CDR3 reads CASSFRTDLSPLHF. CDR3 DNA: TGTGCCAGCAGTTTCCGGACAGATTTGTCACCCCTCCACTTT.

The rearrangement uses TRBV27 and TRBJ2-1; D gene uncertain. The V and J ends lost 6 bases and 5 bases respectively, with 14 bases between them. The CDR3 length is 14 residues. Germline CDR1 is MNHEY and CDR2 is SMNVEV (reference sequence). The CDR3 loop reads CASSSSLQDNEQFF. DNA for the CDR3: TGTGCCAGCAGCAGCTCCCTACAAGACAATGAGCAGTTCTTC.

A few counts support this clone. The chain couples TRBV6-6 to TRBJ2-2; D is undetermined. Germline assignment: CDR1 MNHNY and CDR2 SVGAGI (reference sequence). The CDR3 is 12 residues long. Trimming shortened V by 6 bases and J by 5 bases, and 7 bases separated the two germline ends. In nucleotides, the CDR3 is TGTGCCAGCAGATCTTCGACCGGGGAGCTGTTTTTT. It translates to CASRSSTGELFF.

This rearrangement joins TRBV18 to TRBJ1-5, with a possible D match to TRBD1 (5 bases). Trimming took off 3 bases at V and 4 bases at J, with 10 bases between the two ends. This CDR3 has 14 amino acids. CDR1 is KGHSH and CDR2 is LQKENI in the germline V gene. CDR3 bases: TGTGCCAGCTCACCGGGGCAGTTTAATCAGCCCCAGCATTTT. It codes for CASSPGQFNQPQHF.

This clone came up once. The V gene is TRBV6-5, the J gene TRBJ1-1; maybe TRBD1 (5 bases). The germline CDR1 and CDR2 sequences are MNHEY and SVGAGI. The CDR3 extends over 14 amino acids. The V gene lost 2 bases and the J gene lost 5 bases, with 12 bases spanning the gap. Here the CDR3 reads CASSYRARTTEAFF. The CDR3 bases are TGTGCCAGCAGTTACAGGGCTAGGACAACTGAAGCTTTCTTT.

This clone turned up a few times. The chain links TRBV25-1 to TRBJ2-2; 7 bases fit TRBD2. CDR1 and CDR2 from the germline V gene are MGHDK and SYGVNS. V shed 4 bases, J shed 5 bases, and the junction held 4 bases outside the gene matches. This CDR3 has 14 residues. The CDR3 here is CASSVLGGTGELFF. CDR3 nucleotide sequence: TGTGCCAGCAGTGTATTGGGGGGGACCGGGGAGCTGTTTTTT.

The rearrangement uses TRBV29-1 and TRBJ2-1, with D perhaps matching TRBD1 (6 bases). The CDR3 has 11 residues. Trimming took off 4 bases at V and 12 bases at J, with 13 bases between the two ends. The germline CDR1 and CDR2 sequences are SQVTM and ANQGSEA. The DNA for the CDR3 is TGCAGCGTTGGGACAGACGAGGGGCAGTTCTTC. Protein sequence: CSVGTDEGQFF.